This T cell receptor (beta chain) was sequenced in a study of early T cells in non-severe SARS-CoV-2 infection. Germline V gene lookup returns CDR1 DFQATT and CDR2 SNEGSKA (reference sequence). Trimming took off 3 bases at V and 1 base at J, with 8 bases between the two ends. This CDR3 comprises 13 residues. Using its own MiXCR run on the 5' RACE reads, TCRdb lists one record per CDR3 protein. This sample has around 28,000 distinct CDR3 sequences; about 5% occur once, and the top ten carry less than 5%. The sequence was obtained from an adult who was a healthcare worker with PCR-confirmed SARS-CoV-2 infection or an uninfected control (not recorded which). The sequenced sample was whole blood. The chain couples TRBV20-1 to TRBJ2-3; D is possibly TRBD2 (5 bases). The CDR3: CSARDSGTDTQYF. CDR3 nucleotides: TGCAGTGCTAGGGACTCGGGCACAGATACGCAGTATTTT.